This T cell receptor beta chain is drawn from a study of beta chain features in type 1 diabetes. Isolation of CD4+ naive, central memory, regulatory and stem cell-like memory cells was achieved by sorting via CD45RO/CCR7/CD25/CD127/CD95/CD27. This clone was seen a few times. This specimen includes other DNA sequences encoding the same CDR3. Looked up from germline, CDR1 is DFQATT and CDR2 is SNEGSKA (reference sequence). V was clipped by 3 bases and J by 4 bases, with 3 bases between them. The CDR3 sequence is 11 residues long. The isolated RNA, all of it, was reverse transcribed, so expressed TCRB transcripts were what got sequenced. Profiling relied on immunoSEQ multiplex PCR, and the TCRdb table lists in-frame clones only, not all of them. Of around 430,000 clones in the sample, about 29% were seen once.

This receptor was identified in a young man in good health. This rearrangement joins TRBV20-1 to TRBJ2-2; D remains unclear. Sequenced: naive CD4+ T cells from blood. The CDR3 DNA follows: TGCAGTGCTAGCGGCACCGGGGAGCTGTTTTTT. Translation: CSASGTGELFF.